Listed here are 25 T cell receptor beta chains from one sample, sequenced in a study of T-cell memory formation after mild COVID-19. TCRdb reanalysed the 5' RACE reads using MiXCR and keeps one entry per CDR3 protein. The repertoire includes about 310,000 distinct CDR3 sequences, just under 20% of them detected once, and around a fifth sits in the top ten. The specimen was PBMCs or a T cell subset sorted from them (not recorded which). Receptors were obtained from a man aged 18 to 29 who had mild COVID-19 (a few samples of this study predate the infection). Cell type and time point are not known.

The table lists this clonotype with many counts. The chain carries TRBV15 and TRBJ2-1; 10 nucleotides align to TRBD2. J was trimmed by 6 bases and V by 1 base; bases with no gene match: 6. CDR1 and CDR2 from the germline V gene are LNHNV and YYDKDF (reference sequence). The CDR3 is 16 residues long. The CDR3 DNA sequence: TGTGCCACCAGCAGAGGGGACACTAGCGGGGCCAATGAGCAGTTCTTC. Its translation: CATSRGDTSGANEQFF.

The rearrangement uses TRBV12-3 or TRBV12-4 and TRBJ2-7, with D possibly TRBD1 on 6 matching bases. This CDR3 has 14 residues. V was shortened by 6 bases and J by 6 bases, with 18 bases between the two germline ends. The CDR3 sequence: CASRSQGRGAEQYF. CDR3 coding DNA: TGTGCCAGCAGGTCGCAGGGGCGTGGGGCCGAGCAGTACTTC.

This chain joins TRBV4-1 and TRBJ2-1, with no clear D. V gave up 4 bases and J gave up 8 bases, with 15 bases separating them. The V gene's germline CDR1 is MGHRA and CDR2 YSYEKL. This CDR3 has 14 amino acids. As DNA, the CDR3 is TGCGCCAGCAGCCTACCCCTCGGACGGGATGAGCAGTTCTTC. Translating it yields CASSLPLGRDEQFF.

The genes are TRBV6-8 and TRBJ2-3, with D perhaps matching TRBD1 or TRBD2 (5 bases each). Looked up from germline, CDR1 is MNHGY and CDR2 is SAAAGT. V lost 6 bases to trimming and J lost 0 bases, with 13 bases between them. This CDR3 has 15 residues. This CDR3 reads CASRHTGPSTDTQYF. The CDR3 bases are TGTGCCAGCAGGCACACGGGACCGAGCACAGATACGCAGTATTTT.

The CDR3 DNA sequence: TGTGCCAGCAGTGAGGGGACAGGGGGCGTATACTCCTACGAGCAGTACTTC. Its protein is CASSEGTGGVYSYEQYF. This sequence joins TRBV12-3 or TRBV12-4 and TRBJ2-7; TRBD1 aligns across 12 bases. There are 17 residues in the CDR3. The J segment lost 0 bases and the V segment lost 5 bases, leaving 8 bases of the junction unmatched.

V is TRBV5-1 and J is TRBJ2-3, with D possibly matching TRBD1 (5 bases). The CDR3 extends over 15 amino acids. Germline V lookup: CDR1 SGHRS, CDR2 YFSETQ. Between the trimmed V and J ends, which lost 3 bases and 8 bases, there was a span of 19 bases. CDR3 coding DNA: TGCGCCAGCAGCTCCTCGTCGGACACACACCTTACGCAGTATTTT. This encodes CASSSSSDTHLTQYF.

This clonotype has at least ten counts. The chain's CDR3 is CASSPNRGYEQYF. The CDR3 DNA reads as TGTGCCAGCAGCCCTAACCGGGGGTACGAGCAGTACTTC. The chain links TRBV3-1 to TRBJ2-7, with D possibly being TRBD2 (6 bases). CDR1 and CDR2 from the germline V gene are LGHDT and YNNKEL (reference sequence). The germline V and J ends were trimmed by 4 bases and 4 bases, with 11 bases remaining between them. The CDR3 covers 13 residues.

This chain joins TRBV5-1 and TRBJ2-1; D may be TRBD1 (6 bases). The germline gives CDR1 SGHRS, CDR2 YFSETQ. The CDR3 is made up of 15 amino acids. The V end was cut by 0 bases, the J end by 3 bases, with 10 bases between. CDR3: CASSLEPGDYNEQFF. The CDR3 DNA is TGCGCCAGCAGCTTGGAGCCAGGGGACTACAATGAGCAGTTCTTC. Full variable domain (missing parts from reference TRBV5-1 and TRBJ2-1): KAGVTQTPRYLIKTRGQQVTLSCSPISGHRSVSWYQQTPGQGLQFLFEYFSETQRNKGNFPGRFSGRQFSNSRSEMNVSTLELGDSALYLCASSLEPGDYNEQFFGPGTRLTVL.

This clonotype was found a few times. The chain uses TRBV7-9 and TRBJ1-5; no definite D call. Germline V gene lookup returns CDR1 SEHNR and CDR2 FQNEAQ (reference sequence). Deletions cut 1 base from V and 6 bases from J, with 7 bases between. The CDR3 loop spans 13 amino acids. CDR3 sequence (DNA): TGTGCCAGCAGCTTAGAGGCAAGTCAGCCCCAGCATTTT. Its translation: CASSLEASQPQHF. Full variable domain (remainder filled in from reference TRBV7-9 and TRBJ1-5): DTGVSQNPRHKITKRGQNVTFRCDPISEHNRLYWYRQTLGQGPEFLTYFQNEAQLEKSRLLSDRFSAERPKGSFSTLEIQRTEQGDSAMYLCASSLEASQPQHFGDGTRLSIL.

This clonotype came up a few times. This chain joins TRBV7-3 and TRBJ2-4; 11 nucleotides align to TRBD1. Germline V gene data show CDR1 as SGHTA and CDR2 as FQGTGA. V shed 1 base, J shed 7 bases, and the junction held 6 bases outside the gene matches. This CDR3 region has 16 residues. The CDR3 bases are TGTGCCAGCAGCTTAAGCCGGACAGGGGGCGGGAACATTCAGTACTTC. As protein: CASSLSRTGGGNIQYF.

The V call is TRBV28, the J call TRBJ1-1; D remains unclear. From germline, CDR1 is MDHEN and CDR2 SYDVKM. CDR3 length equals 15 residues. V was shortened by 6 bases and J by 3 bases, with 17 bases between the two germline ends. The CDR3 is CASRNWRLRDTEAFF. The DNA for the CDR3 is TGTGCCAGCAGAAACTGGAGGCTTCGAGACACTGAAGCTTTCTTT.

This clonotype was recorded a few times. The rearrangement joins TRBV20-1 to TRBJ2-3, with D possibly matching TRBD2 (7 bases). Looked up from germline, CDR1 is DFQATT and CDR2 is SNEGSKA (reference sequence). V was shortened by 4 bases and J by 3 bases, with 17 bases between the two germline ends. The CDR3 loop spans 15 amino acids. The DNA of the CDR3 is TGCAGTGCTATAAACTCGGGGGGCCGAACAGATACGCAGTATTTT. Amino acids: CSAINSGGRTDTQYF.

This clonotype showed up just a few times. The chain employs TRBV4-3 and TRBJ2-7, with D tentatively TRBD1 (6 bases). CDR1 is LGHNA, CDR2 YSLEER, per germline. The CDR3 is 17 amino acids. V gave up 0 bases and J gave up 0 bases, with 15 bases separating them. In DNA, the CDR3 is TGCGCCAGCAGCCAAGATAGGGGGAGAGCGAGCTCCTACGAGCAGTACTTC. Translating it yields CASSQDRGRASSYEQYF.

The chain has TRBV5-1 and TRBJ2-2, with 10 bases fitting TRBD1. CDR1 is SGHRS, CDR2 YFSETQ, per germline. The V gene end was trimmed by 8 bases and the J gene end by 3 bases; junction bases not matched to a gene: 7. This CDR3 has 15 residues. CDR3 region: CASRTGTGDTGELFF. The CDR3 coding sequence is TGCGCCAGTAGAACCGGGACAGGGGACACCGGGGAGCTGTTTTTT.

This clonotype turned up a few times. The chain combines TRBV5-1 with TRBJ2-1; 8 nucleotides align to TRBD2. This CDR3 has 15 amino acids. The germline V gene has CDR1 SGHRS and CDR2 YFSETQ. The J segment lost 4 bases and the V segment lost 4 bases, leaving 7 bases of the junction unmatched. This CDR3 reads CASSRGGALYNEQFF. CDR3 nucleotides: TGCGCCAGCAGCCGGGGGGGGGCCTTATACAATGAGCAGTTCTTC.

The chain carries TRBV6-5 and TRBJ2-7; 8 nucleotides match TRBD1. The V gene end was trimmed by 6 bases and the J gene end by 5 bases; junction bases not matched to a gene: 6. The CDR3 is made up of 13 amino acids. Germline assignment: CDR1 MNHEY and CDR2 SVGAGI. CDR3 sequence (DNA): TGTGCCAGCAGGCAGGGACAGGTCCACGAGCAGTACTTC. Protein: CASRQGQVHEQYF.

This clonotype has just a few counts. The rearrangement uses TRBV12-3 or TRBV12-4 and TRBJ1-1; D is uncertain. V was cut by 2 bases and J by 8 bases, with 12 bases left in between. The CDR3 sequence is 13 residues long. The CDR3 region has the DNA TGTGCCAGCAGTTTACAGGACGGCCTCGAAGCTTTCTTT. Translating gives CASSLQDGLEAFF.

V gene TRBV7-9 combines with J gene TRBJ1-6; tentatively, D is TRBD1 (5 bases). Germline V lookup: CDR1 SEHNR, CDR2 FQNEAQ (reference sequence). Trimming took off 3 bases at V and 10 bases at J, with 10 bases between the two ends. The length of the CDR3 is 13 residues. CDR3 in amino acids: CASSLEGRSPLHF. DNA for the CDR3: TGTGCCAGCAGCTTGGAGGGGAGATCACCCCTCCACTTT.

This clonotype came up a few times. The chain couples TRBV10-3 to TRBJ2-5; D is unclear. The germline V and J ends were trimmed by 6 bases and 1 base, with 9 bases remaining between them. The CDR3 spans 13 residues. Germline V gene lookup returns CDR1 ENHRY and CDR2 SYGVKD. CDR3 sequence: CAIRWTPQETQYF. The CDR3 DNA reads TGTGCCATCAGGTGGACGCCCCAAGAGACCCAGTACTTC.

In its sample, this clonotype was seen a few times. The chain combines TRBV24-1 with TRBJ2-7; no definite D call. V lost 0 bases and J 5 bases, leaving 22 bases between the germline ends. CDR1 and CDR2 from the germline V gene are KGHDR and SFDVKD. The CDR3 length is 18 residues. In DNA form, the CDR3 reads TGTGCCACCAGTGATTTGATCCCAGGCACGCCACTAAGGAACGAGCAGTACGTC. Protein: CATSDLIPGTPLRNEQYV.

The V and J genes are TRBV28 and TRBJ2-1, with TRBD2 identical over 9 bases. After removal of 4 bases from V and 4 bases from J, the junction contained 8 bases not matched to a gene. Germline CDR1 MDHEN, CDR2 SYDVKM. CDR3 length: 16 residues. The CDR3 nucleotides read TGTGCCAGCAGTTCCCTGTCTAGCGGGGAGTACAATGAGCAGTTCTTC. Its protein is CASSSLSSGEYNEQFF.

This clonotype occurred a few times. V and J are TRBV2 and TRBJ2-5; no clear D. The V and J ends lost 4 bases and 5 bases respectively, with 11 bases between them. The germline V gene has CDR1 SNHLY and CDR2 FYNNEI. The CDR3 extends over 13 amino acids. CDR3 DNA: TGTGCCAGCAGTGTCTTGGGTGGGGAGACCCAGTACTTC. This sequence encodes CASSVLGGETQYF.

The rearrangement uses TRBV9 and TRBJ2-5, with D possibly being TRBD1 or TRBD2 (5 bases each). Deletions cut 5 bases from V and 4 bases from J, with 18 bases between. The CDR3 contains 15 residues. Germline V gene data show CDR1 as SGDLS and CDR2 as YYNGEE. The CDR3 region is CASSEGYSRAETQYF. CDR3 DNA sequence: TGTGCCAGCAGTGAGGGGTACTCGCGGGCAGAGACCCAGTACTTC.

V and J are TRBV4-1 and TRBJ2-3; D is perhaps TRBD1 (5 bases). V was cut by 4 bases and J by 3 bases, with 11 bases left in between. Looked up from germline, CDR1 is MGHRA and CDR2 is YSYEKL. The CDR3 runs to 14 residues. CDR3 nucleotides: TGCGCCAGCAGCCGGAGCCAGGGAACAGATACGCAGTATTTT. This codes for CASSRSQGTDTQYF.

This sequence joins TRBV5-6 and TRBJ2-7; D may be TRBD1 or TRBD2 (5 bases each). This CDR3 region has 12 residues. Trimming shortened V by 5 bases and J by 3 bases, and 9 bases separated the two germline ends. Germline assignment: CDR1 SGHDT and CDR2 YYEEEE. This chain's CDR3 is CASSMGVYEQYV. The CDR3 DNA reads TGTGCCAGCAGTATGGGGGTCTACGAGCAGTACGTC.